This TCR beta chain was sequenced for a study of response to subunit inactivated influenza vaccine. Study results and limitations: After each seasonal influenza vaccination, few new T cells are recruited, the authors suggested.

The CDR3 sequence is 16 residues long. The V and J ends lost 1 base and 4 bases respectively, with 17 bases between them. Per the germline V gene, CDR1 is SGHDT and CDR2 is YYEEEE. Concerning this clonotype itself: What it recognizes is unknown.

TCRdb fed the RT-PCR reads into MiXCR, producing one record per CDR3 protein. The table includes around 760,000 distinct CDR3 sequences, approximately 13% detected once. The chain is built from TRBV5-6 and TRBJ1-2; TRBD1 might be the D (5 bases). The receptor's source is a man between 50 and 59 years old who received an inactivated influenza vaccine. The sequenced sample was PBMCs from blood, obtained 14 to 15 days before vaccination. CDR3 DNA sequence: TGTGCCAGCAGCTTGTCTCATGCAGGGCATCTCTATGGCTACACCTTC. It is translated as CASSLSHAGHLYGYTF.